The clone carrying this T cell receptor beta chain was detected once. Its antigen remains unidentified. The sample comes from a study of cytomegalovirus exposure and HLA in healthy donors. At the level of the study: Among the roughly 400 donors who were genotyped, roughly 86% fell in the genetic ancestry cluster that is associated with self-reported Caucasian donors.

The ends were cut back, 2 bases at V and 1 base at J, with 8 bases in the middle. Per the germline V gene, CDR1 is SGHTA and CDR2 is FQGNSA. This CDR3 is built from 14 residues. Findings and limits, study-wide: Across donors, presence/absence analyses took sequencing depth to be roughly uniform. Researchers catalogued some 160 TCR beta chains as cytomegalovirus-associated. A later analysis linked a missense variant in DCLRE1C to the trimming of TCR beta V and J genes.

The PCR contained 60 Vbeta and 13 Jbeta primers. TCRdb keeps only in-frame clones here, not all; method: immunoSEQ multiplex PCR. The repertoire holds 150,000 to 200,000 clones, with about three quarters as singletons. The chain carries TRBV7-2 and TRBJ2-5; unclear D gene. Sequenced sample: PBMCs. The receptor was derived from a man aged 50 to 60 in good health and CMV-seropositive. This CDR3 reads CASSLSSSQETQYF. In nucleotides, the CDR3 is TGTGCCAGCAGCTTATCATCTAGCCAAGAGACCCAGTACTTC.